This paragraph reports one TCR beta chain. The CDR3 is made up of 15 amino acids. V lost 4 bases, J lost 4 bases, and 17 bases lay in between. Seattle participants joined during active infection and were tracked over time. This record belongs to a study of blood T cell repertoires in COVID-19. The wider study: PBMCs, B-cell-depleted T cells, or T cells provided the cDNA or gDNA that made up the material.

Original data processing: Reference gene primer amplification gave estimated nucleated cell counts. Libraries were prepared by immunoSEQ multiplex PCR; TCRdb keeps only in-frame clonotypes and omits some of them. V and J calls plus clone size are reproduced from that table; the DNA served to infer D and trimming. The sample shows around 70,000 clones, just over 90% of them seen only once. The origin of this receptor is a man between 45 and 60 years old with COVID-19, enrolled during active disease. V gene TRBV5-3 combines with J gene TRBJ1-1; tentative D call: TRBD1 (6 bases). TRBV5-3 is reported as an ORF; its role is uncertain. Sample: peripheral blood. CDR3 bases: TGTGCCAGAAGCATTAACGAACAGGGAATCACTGAAGCTTTCTTT. This gives the protein CARSINEQGITEAFF.